The rows below give T cell receptor beta chains drawn from one sample of a study of lymphopenia after photon versus proton radiotherapy. Here immunoSEQ multiplex PCR was the method, and the copy in TCRdb shows in-frame clones only, minus some. The sample includes over 50,000 clones, 70% to 90% of them seen just once. The specimen was peripheral blood, collected from a patient treated with photon-based radiotherapy. The receptors come from a man in his forties or fifties with gastric cancer. Both conserved end residues are trimmed from each CDR3.

v_call	j_call	cdr3_aa
TRBV10-3	TRBJ1-2	ASQGNYGYT
TRBV5-6	TRBJ1-1	ASSPPRETASPMNTEAF
TRBV4-1	TRBJ1-1	ASSQVGRARSGTEAF
TRBV7-9	TRBJ2-1	ASSVAAAGTGIRDEQF
TRBV7-9	TRBJ2-5	ASSLVGDKQETQY
TRBV9	TRBJ1-2	ASSVDSPGGADYGYT
TRBV5-1	TRBJ2-1	ASSLEGAPRNEQF
TRBV18	TRBJ2-5	ASSPGTSGGIQETQY
TRBV2	TRBJ1-2	ASGREGGYGYT
TRBV18	TRBJ1-2	ASSPPGGPDYGYT
TRBV18	TRBJ1-5	ASSPSTGNNQPQH
TRBV6-6	TRBJ2-3	ASSPQPGQGTDTQY
TRBV15	TRBJ2-1	ATSRDGGTSGGRRQF
TRBV6-6	TRBJ2-3	ASSYSTGRTDTQY
TRBV30	TRBJ1-5	AWTGSYRNQPQH